The clone carrying this T cell receptor (beta chain) appeared a few times. The antigen remains undetermined. This sample is drawn from a study of blood T cells in healthy people across ages. This CDR3 is 13 amino acids long. Germline loops: CDR1 SQVTM, CDR2 ANQGSEA. The V end lost 5 bases, the J end lost 1 base, and 11 bases lay between the germline ends. Sample-barcoded 5' priming and a J-beta primer mix drove a second PCR of 7 to 11 cycles. Each cDNA was tagged by a template-switch adaptor containing 12 random nucleotides. TCRdb analysed the 5' RACE reads with MiXCR anew, one entry per CDR3 protein. The sample records about 1.1 million distinct CDR3 sequences, around two fifths being singletons. Overall study findings and caveats: Reliance upon unsorted PBMCs precluded definitive naive versus antigen-experienced comparison. With donor CMV status unknown, expanded clonotype changes were possibly confounded. Diversity was higher, and naive CD4+ cells more numerous, in long-lived donors than in aged donors.

The origin of this receptor is a man younger than 35 in good health. The sample consisted of blood. The chain is built from TRBV29-1 and TRBJ1-1; D might be TRBD1 (6 bases). In nucleotides, the CDR3 is TGCAGCGTTAGTGAAGGGGGGAACACTGAAGCTTTCTTT. It translates to CSVSEGGNTEAFF.